These 24 T cell receptor beta chains originate from one sample sequenced in a study of cytomegalovirus exposure and HLA in healthy donors. Generated by immunoSEQ multiplex PCR, the TCRdb table keeps only in-frame clones and is missing some. The data show 85,000 to 120,000 clones, roughly 95% seen once. The sample comprised PBMCs. The receptors here all came from a woman between 18 and 30 years old in good health and CMV-seronegative.

As DNA, the CDR3 is TGCAGCGTTGATAGCGGGGGGGCCGGTGAGACCCAGTACTTC. Its translation is CSVDSGGAGETQYF. The chain employs TRBV29-1 and TRBJ2-5, with 11 bases aligning to TRBD2. Looked up from germline, CDR1 is SQVTM and CDR2 is ANQGSEA. The CDR3 length is 14 residues. J lost 5 bases, V lost 3 bases, and 5 bases had no gene match.

This clone was seen a single time. V is TRBV19 and J is TRBJ1-1, with D unresolved. V shed 7 bases and J shed 2 bases, with 11 bases lying between them. Per germline, CDR1 LNHDA and CDR2 SQIVND (reference sequence). There are 13 residues in the CDR3. DNA of the CDR3: TGTGCCAGTAATGGGCACCTCAACACTGAAGCTTTCTTT. This gives the protein CASNGHLNTEAFF.

This chain connects TRBV7-6 to TRBJ2-1; TRBD1 might be the D (5 bases). V dropped 1 base and J dropped 6 bases, with 13 bases sitting between them. There are 15 residues in the CDR3. Germline loops: CDR1 SGHVS, CDR2 FNYEAQ. The CDR3 spells CASSLGGQIFNEQFF. CDR3 in DNA: TGTGCCAGCAGCTTAGGGGGCCAGATCTTCAATGAGCAGTTCTTC.

The rearrangement joins TRBV7-2 to TRBJ2-3, with 15 bases aligning to TRBD2. Germline V gene sequence: CDR1 SGHTA, CDR2 FQGNSA. CDR3 length: 17 residues. The trim removed 5 bases at V and 5 bases at J, leaving 8 bases unmatched. The CDR3 is CASSPRTSGGALDTQYF. Written as DNA, the CDR3 is TGTGCCAGCAGCCCCAGGACTAGCGGGGGGGCCTTAGATACGCAGTATTTT.

The chain links TRBV7-8 to TRBJ2-1, with 10 bases matching TRBD2. The V segment lost 2 bases and the J segment 4 bases; nucleotides outside the gene matches: 14. CDR3 length equals 19 residues. The germline gives CDR1 SGHVS, CDR2 FQNEAQ. CDR3 in amino acids: CASSLRERASGGPYNEQFF. For the CDR3, the DNA is TGTGCCAGCAGCTTAAGGGAGAGGGCTAGCGGGGGCCCTTACAATGAGCAGTTCTTC.

The V gene is TRBV18, the J gene TRBJ1-2; D not certain. Germline-derived CDR1 and CDR2 are KGHSH and LQKENI. The CDR3 consists of 14 residues. Trimming cost V 3 bases and J 0 bases, with 8 bases left between them. CDR3 sequence reads: CASSPSGANYGYTF. The CDR3 DNA sequence: TGTGCCAGCTCACCTAGTGGAGCTAACTATGGCTACACCTTC.

The chain joins TRBV19 to TRBJ1-2; no definite D call. With 3 bases removed from V and 4 bases from J, the gap between germline ends came to 15 bases. The CDR3 totals 15 residues. Germline values: CDR1 LNHDA, CDR2 SQIVND (reference sequence). The CDR3 is CASSMWQAHSYGYTF. In DNA, the CDR3 is TGTGCCAGTAGTATGTGGCAGGCCCACTCCTATGGCTACACCTTC.

The J gene is TRBJ2-1, the V gene TRBV10-1; 10 bases agree with TRBD2. V gave up 4 bases and J gave up 2 bases; unmatched junction bases: 2. The CDR3 extends over 15 amino acids. In germline, CDR1 is WNHNN, CDR2 SYGVQD (reference sequence). The CDR3: CASSGAGGPYNEQFF. CDR3 DNA: TGCGCCAGCAGTGGAGCGGGAGGGCCCTACAATGAGCAGTTCTTC.

J is TRBJ1-1 and V is TRBV4-2, with TRBD1 matching 8 bases. Germline V CDR1 and CDR2: LGHNA, YNFKEQ. V lost 5 bases and J lost 3; bases outside the gene matches: 8. The CDR3 extends over 15 amino acids. The CDR3 spells CASSEGQGMDTEAFF. DNA for the CDR3: TGTGCCAGCAGCGAAGGACAGGGCATGGACACTGAAGCTTTCTTT.

V gene TRBV27 combines with J gene TRBJ1-1; 8 bases line up with TRBD1. CDR3 length: 14 residues. The V segment lost 4 bases and the J segment 4 bases; nucleotides outside the gene matches: 5. Looked up from germline, CDR1 is MNHEY and CDR2 is SMNVEV (reference sequence). This CDR3 is CASSYRRGRTEAFF. The DNA of the CDR3 is TGTGCCAGCAGTTATCGCAGGGGGCGCACTGAAGCTTTCTTT.

This chain joins TRBV6-6 and TRBJ1-1, with unresolved D. Trimming left V 3 bases short and J 0 bases short, with 14 bases between. The CDR3 contains 16 residues. Germline V gene sequence: CDR1 MNHNY, CDR2 SVGAGI (reference sequence). The CDR3 DNA reads as TGTGCCAGCAGTTATTTAGGAGGATTGATGAACACTGAAGCTTTCTTT. Its protein is CASSYLGGLMNTEAFF.

J is TRBJ2-3 and V is TRBV5-1, with a tentative D call TRBD1 (6 bases). CDR1 and CDR2 from the germline V gene are SGHRS and YFSETQ. CDR3 size: 16 residues. Between the trimmed V and J ends, which lost 0 bases and 1 base, there was a span of 12 bases. The CDR3 coding sequence is TGCGCCAGCAGCTTGGCCTCTGGGGGCGGCACAGATACGCAGTATTTT. Translated, it gives CASSLASGGGTDTQYF.

The table lists this clone with a count of one. The V gene is TRBV7-2, the J gene TRBJ1-1; D remains ambiguous. Germline V gene data show CDR1 as SGHTA and CDR2 as FQGNSA. The CDR3 is 13 amino acids. The V gene lost 5 bases and the J gene lost 8 bases, with 15 bases spanning the gap. The CDR3 loop reads CASSPDWAGEAFF. The CDR3 DNA follows: TGTGCCAGCAGCCCCGACTGGGCGGGAGAAGCTTTCTTT.

V is TRBV7-8 and J is TRBJ2-1, with 9 bases lining up with TRBD2. The CDR3 is made up of 16 amino acids. Germline V lookup: CDR1 SGHVS, CDR2 FQNEAQ. The trim removed 3 bases at V and 2 bases at J, leaving 5 bases unmatched. The CDR3 DNA reads as TGTGCCAGCAGCTTTGGTCTAGCGGGAACCTACAATGAGCAGTTCTTC. It translates to CASSFGLAGTYNEQFF.

The genes are TRBV7-2 and TRBJ2-7, with 9 bases aligning to TRBD1. CDR3 length: 17 amino acids. The V segment lost 1 base and the J segment 6 bases; nucleotides outside the gene matches: 13. CDR1 is SGHTA, CDR2 FQGNSA, per germline. This CDR3 is CASSLVGGGQGTGEQYF. The CDR3 nucleotides read TGTGCCAGCAGCTTAGTAGGCGGGGGACAGGGTACGGGCGAGCAGTACTTC.

V usage is TRBV5-4 and J usage is TRBJ2-3; 10 nucleotides line up with TRBD2. CDR3 length equals 14 residues. CDR1 is SGHNT, CDR2 YYREEE, per germline (reference sequence). The J segment lost 2 bases and the V segment lost 9 bases, leaving 6 bases of the junction unmatched. As DNA, the CDR3 is TGTGCCACCGCAACTAGCGGGATCACAGATACGCAGTATTTT. Protein sequence: CATATSGITDTQYF.

The chain has TRBV10-3 and TRBJ2-1, with D possibly being TRBD2 (6 bases). The ends were cut back, 2 bases at V and 5 bases at J, with 13 bases in the middle. The length of the CDR3 is 15 residues. Germline V lookup: CDR1 ENHRY, CDR2 SYGVKD. CDR3 sequence (DNA): TGTGCCATCAGTGAGCGGACGGAGGGGAACAATGAGCAGTTCTTC. It yields the protein CAISERTEGNNEQFF.

Only one count was recorded for this clone. V usage is TRBV27 and J usage is TRBJ1-6, with 9 bases identical to TRBD1. Germline-derived CDR1 and CDR2 are MNHEY and SMNVEV (reference sequence). CDR3 length: 19 residues. V was pared by 4 bases and J by 4 bases, with 14 bases of the junction left unmatched. The CDR3 here is CASSSRPPRDRVYNSPLHF. CDR3 in DNA: TGTGCCAGCAGTTCCAGACCACCCCGGGACAGGGTTTATAATTCACCCCTCCACTTT.

This clone was observed a single time. The rearrangement joins TRBV29-1 to TRBJ2-7, with no clear D. In germline, CDR1 is SQVTM, CDR2 ANQGSEA. Trimming removed 3 bases from V and 2 bases from J, with 5 bases in between. The CDR3 sequence is 11 residues long. CDR3 amino acids: CSVEGPYEQYF. DNA for the CDR3: TGCAGCGTTGAGGGCCCCTACGAGCAGTACTTC.

The chain combines TRBV2 with TRBJ2-2; 7 bases agree with TRBD2. The CDR3 loop spans 15 amino acids. Germline CDR1 is SNHLY and CDR2 is FYNNEI. The trim removed 6 bases at V and 3 bases at J, leaving 7 bases unmatched. The CDR3 region is CASSGWEGDTGELFF. The CDR3 DNA is TGTGCCAGCAGCGGATGGGAGGGAGACACCGGGGAGCTGTTTTTT.

The V and J genes are TRBV5-8 and TRBJ1-3, with 7 positions matching TRBD1. With 4 bases clipped from V and 3 bases from J, the junction kept 1 base outside the gene matches. CDR1 SGHTS and CDR2 YDEGEE come from the germline V gene. The CDR3 is 13 amino acids. CDR3: CASSNRGGNTIYF. The CDR3 DNA reads TGTGCCAGCAGCAACAGGGGTGGAAACACCATATATTTT. The full variable domain, with the rest looked up from reference TRBV5-8 and TRBJ1-3, is EAGVTQSPTHLIKTRGQQATLRCSPISGHTSVYWYQQALGLGLQFLLWYDEGEERNRGNFPPRFSGRQFPNYSSELNVNALELEDSALYLCASSNRGGNTIYFGEGSWLTVV.

Notes on this clone: The junction differs from germline at one of its ends, possibly a read error. The gene calls are TRBV30 and TRBJ2-2, with 8 bases identical to TRBD2. The V gene's germline CDR1 is GTSNPN and CDR2 SVGIG (reference sequence). This CDR3 comprises 16 residues. The CDR3 reads CARSVTPGGSSGELFF. CDR3 DNA sequence: TGTGCCCGGAGTGTCACGCCGGGAGGGTCATCCGGGGAGCTGTTTTTT.

The chain employs TRBV2 and TRBJ2-1; TRBD2 matches 8 bases. The ends lost 5 bases at V and 0 bases at J; junction bases unmatched: 18. Germline loops: CDR1 SNHLY, CDR2 FYNNEI. The CDR3 consists of 20 residues. The CDR3 is CASSSPLLGTSQTSYNEQFF. CDR3 in DNA: TGTGCCAGCAGTTCTCCATTACTCGGGACTAGTCAGACCTCCTACAATGAGCAGTTCTTC.

The J gene is TRBJ2-3, the V gene TRBV2, with 7 nucleotides matching TRBD1. The CDR3 is 16 residues long. Trimming cost V 2 bases and J 0 bases; bases outside gene matches: 5. Germline CDR1 reads SNHLY; CDR2 reads FYNNEI. CDR3 protein: CASSERGRGSTDTQYF. CDR3 nucleotide sequence: TGTGCCAGCAGTGAAAGAGGCAGGGGGAGCACAGATACGCAGTATTTT.